The 8 T cell receptor beta chains below were found in one sample sequenced in a study of OX40 agonist ivuxolimab in advanced cancers. Produced via immunoSEQ multiplex PCR; TCRdb's table is partial and in-frame only. The sample has about 60,000 clones, 90% to 95% seen once. Sequenced material: CD4+ or CD8+ T cells sorted from blood, taken in a trial of the OX40 agonist ivuxolimab. These receptor sequences come from an adult with an advanced solid tumor such as melanoma, head and neck, liver or kidney cancer.

The rearrangement uses TRBV19 and TRBJ2-7, with a tentative D call TRBD1 (6 bases). Trimming took off 5 bases at V and 3 bases at J, with 11 bases between the two ends. Germline CDR1 reads LNHDA; CDR2 reads SQIVND (reference sequence). The CDR3 is 13 residues long. Written as DNA, the CDR3 is TGTGCCAGTAGTCCGGGACAAGTCTACGAGCAGTACTTC. This sequence encodes CASSPGQVYEQYF.

The genes are TRBV4-2 and TRBJ2-7, with a tentative D call TRBD2 (5 bases). The V and J ends lost 2 bases and 4 bases respectively, with 24 bases between them. The CDR3 covers 18 residues. The V gene's germline CDR1 is LGHNA and CDR2 YNFKEQ. CDR3 protein: CASSQNRAGRPKAYEQYF. CDR3 DNA sequence: TGTGCCAGCAGCCAAAACCGTGCTGGGAGACCTAAGGCGTACGAGCAGTACTTC.

The chain is built from TRBV28 and TRBJ1-1; perhaps TRBD1 as D (5 bases). The CDR3 totals 14 residues. Germline CDR1 is MDHEN and CDR2 is SYDVKM. The V gene lost 4 bases and the J gene lost 5 bases, with 14 bases spanning the gap. CDR3 nucleotides: TGTGCCAGCAGTTATCAGGGTAGTAGGACTGAAGCTTTCTTT. Translation: CASSYQGSRTEAFF.

V and J are TRBV9 and TRBJ2-7, with 10 positions matching TRBD2. The CDR3 has 15 residues. Unmatched junction bases numbered 6, after V lost 4 bases and J lost 2 bases. In germline, CDR1 is SGDLS, CDR2 YYNGEE. CDR3 bases: TGTGCCAGCAGCTTGGGGACTAGCGCTACCTACGAGCAGTACTTC. Translated: CASSLGTSATYEQYF.

The DNA of the CDR3 is TGTGCCAGCAGTCCGACAGGGGACTATGGCTACACCTTC. It yields the protein CASSPTGDYGYTF. The rearrangement links TRBV27 to TRBJ1-2; 8 bases are a match to TRBD1. The CDR3 sequence is 13 residues long. After removal of 5 bases from V and 3 bases from J, the junction contained 2 bases not matched to a gene. Per the germline V gene, CDR1 is MNHEY and CDR2 is SMNVEV (reference sequence).

J is TRBJ2-6 and V is TRBV28; 11 bases line up with TRBD1. CDR1 is MDHEN, CDR2 SYDVKM, per germline. Unmatched junction bases numbered 13, after V lost 5 bases and J lost 4 bases. CDR3 size: 19 residues. In DNA form, the CDR3 reads TGTGCCAGCAGTGTCCCATGGGGGGACAGGGGGACAGGGGCCAACGTCCTGACTTTC. This gives the protein CASSVPWGDRGTGANVLTF.

This chain links TRBV2 with TRBJ2-2, with 9 bases identical to TRBD2. This CDR3 spans 18 amino acids. Germline lookup yields CDR1 SNHLY and CDR2 FYNNEI. V lost 7 bases to trimming and J lost 5 bases; unmatched junction nucleotides: 17. CDR3 protein: CASIPFSSTSGYTGELFF. CDR3 in DNA: TGTGCCAGCATCCCCTTTTCCTCGACTAGCGGTTATACCGGGGAGCTGTTTTTT.

This sequence joins TRBV6-1 and TRBJ2-7, with D tentatively TRBD2 (6 bases). V was cut by 4 bases and J by 2 bases, with 12 bases left in between. The CDR3 spans 14 residues. CDR1 and CDR2 from the germline V gene are MNHNS and SASEGT. The CDR3 DNA is TGTGCCAGCAGTGTACTCGGGGGAACCTACGAGCAGTACTTC. The encoded protein is CASSVLGGTYEQYF.